This passage covers 12 T cell receptor beta chains from one sample sequenced in a study of blood T cell repertoires in COVID-19. Profiled with immunoSEQ multiplex PCR; TCRdb holds only in-frame clones, not every one. The data hold about 210,000 clones, with 80% to 85% observed a single time. The sequencing sample was made of PBMCs or T cells enriched from blood (not recorded which). The receptors come from a woman between 50 and 59 years old with acute COVID-19.

The chain couples TRBV7-2 to TRBJ1-1; D might be TRBD1 (6 bases). The germline V and J ends were trimmed by 2 bases and 4 bases, with 14 bases remaining between them. The germline gives CDR1 SGHTA, CDR2 FQGNSA. The CDR3 is made up of 15 amino acids. CDR3 nucleotides: TGTGCCAGCAGCTTACAGGTGGGAGGGGGCACTGAAGCTTTCTTT. It encodes CASSLQVGGGTEAFF.

The V call is TRBV7-8, the J call TRBJ1-1, with D possibly being TRBD1 (6 bases). Trimming stripped 5 bases from V and 7 bases from J, with 11 bases between. Germline V gives CDR1 SGHVS, CDR2 FQNEAQ. The CDR3 totals 12 residues. This CDR3 reads CASSLLRGEAFF. CDR3 in DNA: TGTGCCAGCAGCCTACTCAGGGGTGAAGCTTTCTTT.

The chain joins TRBV7-3 to TRBJ2-7; 10 bases match TRBD1. The V segment lost 1 base and the J segment 7 bases; nucleotides outside the gene matches: 7. Germline CDR1 SGHTA, CDR2 FQGTGA. This CDR3 region has 15 residues. DNA for the CDR3: TGTGCCAGCAGCTTAAATGGACAGGGGGGTCAAGAGCAGTACTTC. This encodes CASSLNGQGGQEQYF.

The V and J genes are TRBV4-3 and TRBJ2-1, with D possibly TRBD1 on 6 matching bases. The germline CDR1 and CDR2 sequences are LGHNA and YSLEER. The CDR3 covers 15 residues. Trimming pared 5 bases from V and 1 base from J, leaving 12 bases between. The CDR3 protein is CASSLQGSSYNEQFF. The DNA for the CDR3 is TGCGCCAGCAGCTTACAGGGATCTTCCTACAATGAGCAGTTCTTC.

The chain couples TRBV3-1 (or the pseudogene TRBV3-2) to TRBJ2-5, with 9 positions matching TRBD2. Per germline, CDR1 LGHDT and CDR2 YNNKEL (reference sequence). Trimming removed 0 bases from V and 5 bases from J; junction bases left unmatched: 10. CDR3 size: 17 residues. The CDR3 loop reads CASSQDWGGRGLETQYF. In nucleotides, the CDR3 is TGTGCCAGCAGCCAAGATTGGGGCGGGAGGGGATTGGAGACCCAGTACTTC.

This rearrangement joins TRBV19 to TRBJ2-3, with D possibly being TRBD2 (7 bases). Deletions cut 5 bases from V and 2 bases from J, with 14 bases between. Germline V gives CDR1 LNHDA, CDR2 SQIVND (reference sequence). This CDR3 is built from 15 residues. CDR3 loop: CASSPSGTTTDTQYF. In DNA, the CDR3 is TGTGCCAGTAGTCCCAGCGGGACAACCACAGATACGCAGTATTTT.

The V and J genes are TRBV4-3 and TRBJ1-2, with 8 bases identical to TRBD1. Per the germline V gene, CDR1 is LGHNA and CDR2 is YSLEER. This CDR3 contains 16 residues. The trim removed 4 bases at V and 0 bases at J, leaving 7 bases unmatched. CDR3 residues: CASSRSTGGANYGYTF. CDR3 sequence (DNA): TGCGCCAGCAGCCGTTCAACAGGGGGAGCTAACTATGGCTACACCTTC.

This clone was found a few times. The chain is built from TRBV19 and TRBJ2-3; 8 bases match TRBD1. CDR1 and CDR2 from the germline V gene are LNHDA and SQIVND (reference sequence). J gave up 4 bases and V 4 bases, and 13 bases lay outside the gene matches. CDR3 length: 17 amino acids. CDR3 in amino acids: CASSTQHRGAGADTQYF. In DNA, the CDR3 is TGTGCCAGTAGTACTCAACACAGGGGGGCTGGGGCAGATACGCAGTATTTT.

J is TRBJ1-1 and V is TRBV6-5, with D unresolved. This CDR3 comprises 13 residues. CDR1 and CDR2 from the germline V gene are MNHEY and SVGAGI. The V and J ends lost 4 bases and 1 base respectively, with 7 bases between them. The CDR3 loop reads CASSSTQNTEAFF. Here the CDR3 DNA reads TGTGCCAGCAGTTCTACTCAGAACACTGAAGCTTTCTTT.

The genes are TRBV6-5 and TRBJ2-3; 9 nucleotides align to TRBD2. The J segment lost 6 bases and the V segment lost 2 bases, leaving 6 bases of the junction unmatched. This CDR3 comprises 15 residues. CDR1 is MNHEY and CDR2 is SVGAGI in the germline V gene. The CDR3 bases are TGTGCCAGCAGTTACGAGGGACTAGCATCCGATACGCAGTATTTT. As protein: CASSYEGLASDTQYF.

This clone was observed a handful of times. V gene TRBV7-2 combines with J gene TRBJ2-7; D call uncertain. The CDR3 totals 15 residues. Germline loops: CDR1 SGHTA, CDR2 FQGNSA. Trimming removed 0 bases at V and 2 bases at J, with 11 bases between. DNA of the CDR3: TGTGCCAGCAGCTTAGCGGCTGTGGAGACCTACGAGCAGTACTTC. As protein: CASSLAAVETYEQYF.

This clone was seen only a few times. V and J are TRBV4-3 and TRBJ1-3, with D possibly TRBD1 on 6 matching bases. Trimming cost V 0 bases and J 0 bases, with 6 bases left between them. Germline assignment: CDR1 LGHNA and CDR2 YSLEER. The CDR3 is 15 amino acids. The CDR3 loop is CASSQEGASGNTIYF. CDR3 in DNA: TGCGCCAGCAGCCAAGAGGGGGCCTCTGGAAACACCATATATTTT.